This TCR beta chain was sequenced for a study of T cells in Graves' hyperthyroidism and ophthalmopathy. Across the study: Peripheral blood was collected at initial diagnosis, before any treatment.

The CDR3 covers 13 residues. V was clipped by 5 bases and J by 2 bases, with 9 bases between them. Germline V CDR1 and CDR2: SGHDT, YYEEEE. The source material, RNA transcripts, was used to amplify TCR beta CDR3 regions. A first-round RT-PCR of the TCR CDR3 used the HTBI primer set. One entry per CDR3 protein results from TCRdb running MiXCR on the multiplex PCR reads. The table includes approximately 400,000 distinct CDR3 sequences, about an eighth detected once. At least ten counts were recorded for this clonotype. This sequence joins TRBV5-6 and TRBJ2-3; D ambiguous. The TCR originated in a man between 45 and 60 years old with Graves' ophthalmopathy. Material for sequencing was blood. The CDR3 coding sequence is TGTGCCAGCAGAATCGAAGCCACAGATACGCAGTATTTT. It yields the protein CASRIEATDTQYF.